Listed below are T cell receptor beta chains from one sample, sequenced in a study of cytomegalovirus exposure and HLA in healthy donors. TCRdb's copy holds only in-frame clones and misses some; the assay was immunoSEQ multiplex PCR. The sample holds 150,000 to 200,000 clones, over 60% seen once. Input material: PBMCs. These receptors were collected from a woman between 40 and 50 years old in good health and CMV-seronegative. Both conserved end residues are part of each CDR3. D genes are given only for firm matches. Rows may omit the clone size; those that give it use once, few, many or a size class.

V gene	clone size	J gene	D gene	CDR3 DNA	CDR3 protein
TRBV7-2	-	TRBJ2-3	-	TGTGCCAGCAGCCCAGACACAGATACGCAGTATTTT	CASSPDTDTQYF
TRBV30	-	TRBJ2-1	-	TGTGCCTGGAGTCCAAACCTGAGCTCCTACAATGAGCAGTTCTTC	CAWSPNLSSYNEQFF
TRBV4-1	-	TRBJ1-6	TRBD1	TGCGCCAGCAGCCAAGAGTCCGGGACAGGGGGTTGGTCACCCCTCCACTTT	CASSQESGTGGWSPLHF
TRBV2	few	TRBJ1-1	-	TGTGCCAGCAGTTTACAGGAAGACACTGAAGCTTTCTTT	CASSLQEDTEAFF
TRBV5-4	-	TRBJ2-6	-	TGTGCCAGCAGGGGAGGGGGGCCTGGGGCCAACGTCCTGACTTTC	CASRGGGPGANVLTF
TRBV6-1	-	TRBJ2-7	TRBD1	TGTGCCAGCATCCGGGACAGGGGCACCTACGAGCAGTACTTC	CASIRDRGTYEQYF
TRBV4-2	-	TRBJ1-1	-	TGTGCCAGCAGCCCGCGGGGGGGAAACACTGAAGCTTTCTTT	CASSPRGGNTEAFF
TRBV29-1	-	TRBJ2-5	-	TGCAGCGTTGCAGTACAGCCCGAGACCCAGTACTTC	CSVAVQPETQYF
TRBV11-3	-	TRBJ2-6	-	TGTGCCAGCAGCTTGAAGAGGTCTGGGGCCAACGTCCTGACTTTC	CASSLKRSGANVLTF
TRBV9	-	TRBJ2-1	-	TGTGCCAGCAGCGTTGCTCAGGGGGGCGGCTACAATGAGCAGTTCTTC	CASSVAQGGGYNEQFF